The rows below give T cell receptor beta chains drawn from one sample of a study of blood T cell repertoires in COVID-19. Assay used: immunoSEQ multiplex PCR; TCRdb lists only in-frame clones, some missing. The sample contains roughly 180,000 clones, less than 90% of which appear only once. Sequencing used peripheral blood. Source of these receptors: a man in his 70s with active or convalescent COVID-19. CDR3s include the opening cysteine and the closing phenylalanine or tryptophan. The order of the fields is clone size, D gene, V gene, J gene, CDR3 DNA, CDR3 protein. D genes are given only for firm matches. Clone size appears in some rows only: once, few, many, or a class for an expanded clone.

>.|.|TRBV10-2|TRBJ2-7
TGCGCCAGCAGAGCGGAGACTACGTTGGAGCAGTACTTC
CASRAETTLEQYF
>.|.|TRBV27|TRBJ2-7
TGTGCCAGCAGTTTATCGCGGTTCGGGGGTCCTAGCTCCTACGAGCAGTACTTC
CASSLSRFGGPSSYEQYF
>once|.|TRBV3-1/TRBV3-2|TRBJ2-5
TGTGCCAGCAGCCCGAAGTTTACAGTCCTAGAGACCCAGTACTTC
CASSPKFTVLETQYF
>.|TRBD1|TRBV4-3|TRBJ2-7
TGCGCCAGCAGCCAGATGGGTCGGACAGGGAGCTACGAGCAGTACTTC
CASSQMGRTGSYEQYF
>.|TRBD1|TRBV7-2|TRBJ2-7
TGTGCCAGCAGCGACCTCGGGACAGAGAGGAGCGGCGAGCAGTACTTC
CASSDLGTERSGEQYF
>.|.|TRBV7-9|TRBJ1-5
TGTGCCAGCAGCTTACGTGCGGGGATCGACCATCAGCCCCAGCATTTT
CASSLRAGIDHQPQHF
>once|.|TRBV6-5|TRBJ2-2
TGTGCCAGCAGTTATTTATTCGTCGGGGAGCTGTTTTTT
CASSYLFVGELFF
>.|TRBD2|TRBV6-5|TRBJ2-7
TGTGCCAGTGGACTAGCGGGGGGACTCTACGAGCAGTACTTC
CASGLAGGLYEQYF
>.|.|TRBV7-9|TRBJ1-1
TGTGCCAGCAGCCAGACAGGTGAGAACACTGAAGCTTTCTTT
CASSQTGENTEAFF
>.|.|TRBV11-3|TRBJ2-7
TGTGCCAGCAGCTACGCAGGCAGCACCTACGAGCAGTACTTC
CASSYAGSTYEQYF
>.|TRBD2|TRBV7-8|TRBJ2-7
TGTGCCAGCAGCCTAGAGCGGGGGGCATCCTACGAGCAGTACTTC
CASSLERGASYEQYF
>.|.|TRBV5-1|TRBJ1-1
TGCGCCAGCAGCCTCGTAATCCGGGACAAAGAAGCTTTCTTT
CASSLVIRDKEAFF
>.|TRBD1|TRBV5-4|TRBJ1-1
TGTGCCAGCAGACGAACAGGGGAGAACACTGAAGCTTTCTTT
CASRRTGENTEAFF
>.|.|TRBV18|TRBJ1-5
TGTGCCAGCTCACCTTCACAGACTAGCAATCAGCCCCAGCATTTT
CASSPSQTSNQPQHF
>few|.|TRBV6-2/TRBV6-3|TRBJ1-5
TGTGCCAGCAGTTACTCAGGGGGAAATCAGCCCCAGCATTTT
CASSYSGGNQPQHF
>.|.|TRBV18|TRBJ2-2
TGTGCCAGCTCACCCCAGACAACACAGGGTCGCACGAACACCGGGGAGCTGTTTTTT
CASSPQTTQGRTNTGELFF
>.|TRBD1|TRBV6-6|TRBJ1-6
TGTGCCAGCAGTCCGCGGGGTGGGACAGGGGATAATTCACCCCTCCACTTT
CASSPRGGTGDNSPLHF
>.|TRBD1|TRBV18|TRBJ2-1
TGTGCCAGCTCACCCCCCGGGACAGGGTATGTTGAGCAGTTCTTC
CASSPPGTGYVEQFF
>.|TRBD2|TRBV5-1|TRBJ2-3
TGCGCCAGCAGCGACCCTAGCGGGGGAGATACGCAGTATTTT
CASSDPSGGDTQYF
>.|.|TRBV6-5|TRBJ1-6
TGTGCCAGCAGTTACAGTCGCGAAGCAGGTTCACCCCTCCACTTT
CASSYSREAGSPLHF
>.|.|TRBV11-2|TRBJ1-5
TGTGCCAGCAGCTCCCTAAACGATCAGCCCCAGCATTTT
CASSSLNDQPQHF
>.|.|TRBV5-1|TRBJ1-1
TGCGCCAGCAGCTTGGCAACCCGCTTAGTTGGGGGGACTGAAGCTTTCTTT
CASSLATRLVGGTEAFF
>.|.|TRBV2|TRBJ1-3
TGTGCCGGCCGCCTCGGGAGCTCTGGAAACACCATATATTTT
CAGRLGSSGNTIYF
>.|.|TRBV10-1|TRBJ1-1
TGCGCCAGCAGTGGACTCGGGGGAGCTTTCTTT
CASSGLGGAFF
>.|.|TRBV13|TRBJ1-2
TGTGCCAGCAGCTTGAGGGCAGGGGCAGGCGGCTACACCTTC
CASSLRAGAGGYTF
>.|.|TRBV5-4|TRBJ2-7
TGTGCCAGCAGCCCGGGACTCCTCTACGAGCAGTACTTC
CASSPGLLYEQYF
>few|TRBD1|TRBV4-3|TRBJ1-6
TGCGCCAGCAGCCAAGACCCGGGACAGGGGGGTTCACCCCTCCACTTT
CASSQDPGQGGSPLHF
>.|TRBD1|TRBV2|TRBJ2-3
TGTGCCAGCCAACCGGACAGGGCGGTAGATACGCAGTATTTT
CASQPDRAVDTQYF
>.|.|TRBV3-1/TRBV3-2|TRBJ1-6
TGTGCCAGCAGCCAAGTTTCTGTTAGTTCACCCCTCCACTTT
CASSQVSVSSPLHF
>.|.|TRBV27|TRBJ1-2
TGTGCCACCGGGACTTTCTATGGCTACACCTTC
CATGTFYGYTF
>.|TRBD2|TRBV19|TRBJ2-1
TGTGCCAGTAGTCGGACTAGCGGGAGGGCCTACTACAATGAGCAGTTCTTC
CASSRTSGRAYYNEQFF
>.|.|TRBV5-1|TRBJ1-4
TGCGCCAGCAGCTTGGGCCGAGGTAATGAAAAACTGTTTTTT
CASSLGRGNEKLFF
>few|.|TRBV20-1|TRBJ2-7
TGCAGTGCTGGGGACAACTACGAGCAGTACTTC
CSAGDNYEQYF
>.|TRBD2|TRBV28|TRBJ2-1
TGTGCCAGCCTCTGGGCCAGGACTAGCGGAGACAATGAGCAGTTCTTC
CASLWARTSGDNEQFF
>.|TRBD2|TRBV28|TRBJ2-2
TGTGCCAGCAGTAGCCGGACTAGCGGGAGCCTCACCGGGGAGCTGTTTTTT
CASSSRTSGSLTGELFF
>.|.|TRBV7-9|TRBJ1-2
TGTGCCAGCAGCCCCTCAGGGCTCTATGGCTACACCTTC
CASSPSGLYGYTF
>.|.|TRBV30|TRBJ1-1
TGTGCCTGGATTTATATGAACACTGAAGCTTTCTTT
CAWIYMNTEAFF
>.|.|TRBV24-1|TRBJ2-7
TGTGCCACCAGTGATTCTGGGCAGAGCTCCTACGAGCAGTACTTC
CATSDSGQSSYEQYF
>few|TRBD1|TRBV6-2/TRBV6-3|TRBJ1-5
TGTGCCAGCAGTTTCACCCCTCGGGACAGGGCGGTTCAGCCCCAGCATTTT
CASSFTPRDRAVQPQHF
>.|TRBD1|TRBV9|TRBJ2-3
TGTGCCAGCAGCGACCGGGACAGGGAAACAGATACGCAGTATTTT
CASSDRDRETDTQYF
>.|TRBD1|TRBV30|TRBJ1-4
TGTGCCTGGTCCAGACAGGGCCCTAATGAAAAACTGTTTTTT
CAWSRQGPNEKLFF
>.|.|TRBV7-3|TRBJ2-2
TGTGCCAGCAGCGCTAGAGGGACGAACACCGGGGAGCTGTTTTTT
CASSARGTNTGELFF
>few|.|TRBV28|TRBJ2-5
TGTGCCAGCAGTTTACAGGGTACGGGGACCCAGTACTTC
CASSLQGTGTQYF
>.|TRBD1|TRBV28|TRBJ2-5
TGTGCCAGCAGTTTTTCTTCAGGGGGTCAAGAGACCCAGTACTTC
CASSFSSGGQETQYF
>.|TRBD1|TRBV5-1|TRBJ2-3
TGCGCCAGCAGCTTGAATCCGCAGGGGGCGAGAATGGGTAGCACAGATACGCAGTATTTT
CASSLNPQGARMGSTDTQYF
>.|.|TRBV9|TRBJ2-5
TGTGCCAGCAGCGTAGGCAGGGGAAAGGTCCAAGAGACCCAGTACTTC
CASSVGRGKVQETQYF
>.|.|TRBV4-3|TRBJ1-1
TGCGCCAGCAGCCAAGATTCGCGCGGGCTGGGCACTGAAGCTTTCTTT
CASSQDSRGLGTEAFF